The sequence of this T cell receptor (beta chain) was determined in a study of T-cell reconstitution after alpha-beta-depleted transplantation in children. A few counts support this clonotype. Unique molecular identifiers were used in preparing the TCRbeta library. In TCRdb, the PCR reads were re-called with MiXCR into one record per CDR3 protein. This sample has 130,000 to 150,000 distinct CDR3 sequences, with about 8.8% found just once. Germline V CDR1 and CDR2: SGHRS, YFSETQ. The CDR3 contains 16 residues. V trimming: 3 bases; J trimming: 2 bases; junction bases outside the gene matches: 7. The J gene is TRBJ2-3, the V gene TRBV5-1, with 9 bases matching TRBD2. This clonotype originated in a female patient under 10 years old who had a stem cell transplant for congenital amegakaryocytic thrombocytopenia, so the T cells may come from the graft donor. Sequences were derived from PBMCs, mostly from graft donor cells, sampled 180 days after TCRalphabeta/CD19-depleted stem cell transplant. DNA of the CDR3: TGCGCCAGCAGCTCTAGCGGGGCTGGGGACACAGATACGCAGTATTTT. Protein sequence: CASSSSGAGDTDTQYF.